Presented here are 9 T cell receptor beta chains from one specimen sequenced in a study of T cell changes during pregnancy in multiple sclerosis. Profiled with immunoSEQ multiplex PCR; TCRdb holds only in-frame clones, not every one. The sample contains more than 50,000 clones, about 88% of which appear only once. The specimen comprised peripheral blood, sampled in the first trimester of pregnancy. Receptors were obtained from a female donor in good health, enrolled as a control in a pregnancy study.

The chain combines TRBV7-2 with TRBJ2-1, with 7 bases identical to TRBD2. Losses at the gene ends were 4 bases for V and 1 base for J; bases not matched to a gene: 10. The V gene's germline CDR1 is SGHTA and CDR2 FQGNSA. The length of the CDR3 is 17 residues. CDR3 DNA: TGTGCCAGCAGCTCCGGCCTCCAAGCGGGATCCTACAATGAGCAGTTCTTC. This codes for CASSSGLQAGSYNEQFF. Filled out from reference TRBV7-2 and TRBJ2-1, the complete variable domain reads GAGVSQSPSNKVTEKGKDVELRCDPISGHTALYWYRQSLGQGLEFLIYFQGNSAPDKSGLPSDRFSAERTGGSVSTLTIQRTQQEDSAVYLCASSSGLQAGSYNEQFFGPGTRLTVL.

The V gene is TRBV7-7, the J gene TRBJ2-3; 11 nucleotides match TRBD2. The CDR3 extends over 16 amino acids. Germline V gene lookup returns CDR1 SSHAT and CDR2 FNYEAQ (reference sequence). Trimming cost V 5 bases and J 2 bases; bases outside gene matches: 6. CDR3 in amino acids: CASSEGLAASTDTQYF. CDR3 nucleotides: TGTGCCAGCAGCGAGGGACTAGCGGCCTCCACAGATACGCAGTATTTT.

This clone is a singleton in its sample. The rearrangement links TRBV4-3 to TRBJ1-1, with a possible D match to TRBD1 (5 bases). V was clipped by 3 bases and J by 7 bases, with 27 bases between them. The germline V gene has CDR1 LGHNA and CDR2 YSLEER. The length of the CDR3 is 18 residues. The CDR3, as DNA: TGCGCCAGCAGCCATCACGGGGGGGAGGGGATAGGGTTAAGTGAAGCTTTCTTT. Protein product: CASSHHGGEGIGLSEAFF.

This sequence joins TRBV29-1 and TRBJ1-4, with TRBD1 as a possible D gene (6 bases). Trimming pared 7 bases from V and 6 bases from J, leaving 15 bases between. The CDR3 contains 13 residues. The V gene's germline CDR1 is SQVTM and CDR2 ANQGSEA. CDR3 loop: CSAGLNRDEKLFF. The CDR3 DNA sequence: TGCAGCGCAGGCCTAAACAGGGATGAAAAACTGTTTTTT.

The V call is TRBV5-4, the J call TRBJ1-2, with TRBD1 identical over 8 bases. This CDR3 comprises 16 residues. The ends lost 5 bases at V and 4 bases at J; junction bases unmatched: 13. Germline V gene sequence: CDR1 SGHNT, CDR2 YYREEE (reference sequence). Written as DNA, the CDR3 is TGTGCCAGCAGTTCGACGGGCCCGACAGGGGTCTATGGCTACACCTTC. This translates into CASSSTGPTGVYGYTF.

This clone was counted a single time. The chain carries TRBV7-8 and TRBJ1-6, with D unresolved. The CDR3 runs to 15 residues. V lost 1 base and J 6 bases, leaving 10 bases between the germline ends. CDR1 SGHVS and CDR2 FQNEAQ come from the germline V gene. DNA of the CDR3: TGTGCCAGCAGCTTAGGCGGTCGCTCTAATTCACCCCTCCACTTT. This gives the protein CASSLGGRSNSPLHF.

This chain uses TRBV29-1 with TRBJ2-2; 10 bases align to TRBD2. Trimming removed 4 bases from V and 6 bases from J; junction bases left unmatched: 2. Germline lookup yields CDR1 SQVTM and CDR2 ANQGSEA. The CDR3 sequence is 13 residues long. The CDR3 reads CSVAGLAAGELFF. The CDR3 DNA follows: TGCAGCGTTGCAGGACTAGCGGCCGGGGAGCTGTTTTTT.

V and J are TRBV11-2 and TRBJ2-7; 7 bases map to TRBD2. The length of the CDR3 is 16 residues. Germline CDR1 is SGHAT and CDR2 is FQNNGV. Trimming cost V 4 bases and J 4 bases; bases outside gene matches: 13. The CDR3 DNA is TGTGCCAGCAGCTCCAAGGCGGGGGACGAGGGTTACGAGCAGTACTTC. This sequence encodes CASSSKAGDEGYEQYF.

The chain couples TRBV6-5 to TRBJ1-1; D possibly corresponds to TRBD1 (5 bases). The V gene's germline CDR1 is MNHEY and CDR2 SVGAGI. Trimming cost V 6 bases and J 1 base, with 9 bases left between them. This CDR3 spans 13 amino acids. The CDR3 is CASSRGGNTEAFF. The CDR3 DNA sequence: TGTGCCAGCAGCCGCGGGGGGAACACTGAAGCTTTCTTT.